This entry features one TCR beta chain sequence. Germline V lookup: CDR1 MGHDK, CDR2 SYGVNS. The CDR3 loop spans 13 amino acids. Trimming removed 1 base from V and 6 bases from J, with 9 bases in between. This sample is drawn from a study of OX40 agonist ivuxolimab in advanced cancers. Study as a whole: Patients in dose escalation had liver, melanoma, kidney or head and neck cancers. Partial responses were observed in three patients, of whom one had hepatocellular carcinoma and two had cutaneous melanoma.

The assay was immunoSEQ multiplex PCR, and TCRdb's table has in-frame clones only and misses some. The data show about 59,000 clones, with about 87% seen just once and around 2% held by the top ten. This receptor was identified in an adult with an advanced solid tumor such as melanoma, head and neck, liver or kidney cancer. The source was CD4+ or CD8+ T cells sorted from blood, collected in a trial of the OX40 agonist ivuxolimab. The rearrangement links TRBV25-1 to TRBJ1-2; D remains unclear. The CDR3 coding sequence is TGTGCCAGCAGTGAATCGTTCGGGGATGGCTACACCTTC. Its translation: CASSESFGDGYTF.